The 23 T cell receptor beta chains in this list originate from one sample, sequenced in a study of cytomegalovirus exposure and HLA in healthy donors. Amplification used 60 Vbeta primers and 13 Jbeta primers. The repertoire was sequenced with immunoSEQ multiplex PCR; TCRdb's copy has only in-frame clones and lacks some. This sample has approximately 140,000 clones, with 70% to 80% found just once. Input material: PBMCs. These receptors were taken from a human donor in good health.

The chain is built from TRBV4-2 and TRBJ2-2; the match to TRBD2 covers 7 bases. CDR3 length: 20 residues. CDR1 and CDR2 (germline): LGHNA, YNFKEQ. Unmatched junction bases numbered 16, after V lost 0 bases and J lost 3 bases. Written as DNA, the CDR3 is TGTGCCAGCAGCCAAGAAGCTCCCCCTAGCGGTCCTGCTTACACCGGGGAGCTGTTTTTT. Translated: CASSQEAPPSGPAYTGELFF.

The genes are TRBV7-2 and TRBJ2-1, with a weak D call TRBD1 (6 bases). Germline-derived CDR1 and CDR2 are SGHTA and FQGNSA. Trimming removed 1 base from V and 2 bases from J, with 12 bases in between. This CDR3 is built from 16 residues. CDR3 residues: CASSLERGFTYNEQFF. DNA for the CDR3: TGTGCCAGCAGCTTAGAAAGGGGGTTCACCTACAATGAGCAGTTCTTC.

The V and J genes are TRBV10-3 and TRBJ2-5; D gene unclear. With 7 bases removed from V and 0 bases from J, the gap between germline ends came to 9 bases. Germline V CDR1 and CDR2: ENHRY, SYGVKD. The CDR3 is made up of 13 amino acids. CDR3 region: CAIKPDNQETQYF. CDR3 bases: TGTGCCATCAAGCCAGACAACCAAGAGACCCAGTACTTC.

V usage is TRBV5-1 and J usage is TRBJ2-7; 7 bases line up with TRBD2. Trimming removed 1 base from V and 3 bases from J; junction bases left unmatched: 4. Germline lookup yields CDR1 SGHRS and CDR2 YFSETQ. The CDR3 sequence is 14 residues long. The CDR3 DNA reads TGCGCCAGCAGCTTGATAGGGAGGGACTACGAGCAGTACTTC. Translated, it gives CASSLIGRDYEQYF.

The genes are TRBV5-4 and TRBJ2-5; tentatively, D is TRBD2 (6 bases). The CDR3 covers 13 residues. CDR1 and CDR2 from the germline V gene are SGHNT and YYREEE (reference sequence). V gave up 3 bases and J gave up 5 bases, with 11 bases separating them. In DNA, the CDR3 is TGTGCCAGCAGCTCAATGGCGGGGGAGACCCAGTACTTC. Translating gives CASSSMAGETQYF.

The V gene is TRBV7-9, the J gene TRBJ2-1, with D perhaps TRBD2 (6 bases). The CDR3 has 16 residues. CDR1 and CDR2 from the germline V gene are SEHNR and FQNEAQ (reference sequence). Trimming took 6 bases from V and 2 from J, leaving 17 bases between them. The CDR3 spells CASSRGGSGPYNEQFF. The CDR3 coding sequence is TGTGCCAGCAGTCGGGGCGGTAGCGGACCCTACAATGAGCAGTTCTTC.

Here the CDR3 reads CASSEGFEKLFF. CDR3 in DNA: TGTGCCAGTAGTGAGGGTTTTGAAAAACTGTTTTTT. This chain joins TRBV19 and TRBJ1-4; D is unclear. V was pared by 5 bases and J by 7 bases, with 8 bases between. This CDR3 has 12 amino acids. CDR1 and CDR2 from the germline V gene are LNHDA and SQIVND (reference sequence).

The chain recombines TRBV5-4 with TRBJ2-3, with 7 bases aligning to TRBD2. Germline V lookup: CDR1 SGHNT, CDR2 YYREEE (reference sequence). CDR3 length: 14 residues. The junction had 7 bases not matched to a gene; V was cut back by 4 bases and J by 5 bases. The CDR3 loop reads CASSPRELRDTQYF. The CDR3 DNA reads TGTGCCAGCAGCCCGCGGGAGCTCAGAGATACGCAGTATTTT.

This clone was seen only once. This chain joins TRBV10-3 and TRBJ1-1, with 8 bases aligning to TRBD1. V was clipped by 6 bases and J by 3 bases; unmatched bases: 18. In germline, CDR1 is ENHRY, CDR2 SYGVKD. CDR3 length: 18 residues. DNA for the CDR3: TGTGCCATCAGCCCCCTAGGACAGGGTAGGGTAGTAGACACTGAAGCTTTCTTT. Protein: CAISPLGQGRVVDTEAFF.

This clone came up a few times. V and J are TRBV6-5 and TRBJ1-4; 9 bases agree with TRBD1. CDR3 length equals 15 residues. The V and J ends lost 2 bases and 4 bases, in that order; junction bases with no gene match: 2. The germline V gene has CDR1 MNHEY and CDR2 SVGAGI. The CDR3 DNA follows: TGTGCCAGCAGTTACACGGGACAGGGTAATGAAAAACTGTTTTTT. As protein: CASSYTGQGNEKLFF.

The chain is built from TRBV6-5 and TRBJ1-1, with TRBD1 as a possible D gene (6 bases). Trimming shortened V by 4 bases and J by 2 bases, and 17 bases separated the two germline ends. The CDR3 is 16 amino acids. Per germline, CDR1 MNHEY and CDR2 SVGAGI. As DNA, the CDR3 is TGTGCCAGCAGTTGGGGGGGAGGGGGGCTTAACACTGAAGCTTTCTTT. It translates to CASSWGGGGLNTEAFF.

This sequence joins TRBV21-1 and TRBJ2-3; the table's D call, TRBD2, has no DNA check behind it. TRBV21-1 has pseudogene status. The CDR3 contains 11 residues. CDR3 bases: TGTGCCATCTTCCTAGCGGATACGCAGTATTTT. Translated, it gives CAIFLADTQYF.

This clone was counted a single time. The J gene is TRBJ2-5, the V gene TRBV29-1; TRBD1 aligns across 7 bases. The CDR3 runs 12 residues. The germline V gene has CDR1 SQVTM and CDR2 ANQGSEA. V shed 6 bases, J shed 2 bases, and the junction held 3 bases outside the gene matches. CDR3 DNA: TGCAGCGTCGACAGGGAACAAGAGACCCAGTACTTC. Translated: CSVDREQETQYF.

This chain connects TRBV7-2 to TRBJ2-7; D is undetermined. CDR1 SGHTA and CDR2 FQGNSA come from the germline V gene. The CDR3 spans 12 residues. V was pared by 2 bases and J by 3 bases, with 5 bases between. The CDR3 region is CASSLSDYEQYF. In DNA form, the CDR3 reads TGTGCCAGCAGCTTAAGCGACTACGAGCAGTACTTC. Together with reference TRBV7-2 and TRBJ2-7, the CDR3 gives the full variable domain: GAGVSQSPSNKVTEKGKDVELRCDPISGHTALYWYRQSLGQGLEFLIYFQGNSAPDKSGLPSDRFSAERTGGSVSTLTIQRTQQEDSAVYLCASSLSDYEQYFGPGTRLTVT.

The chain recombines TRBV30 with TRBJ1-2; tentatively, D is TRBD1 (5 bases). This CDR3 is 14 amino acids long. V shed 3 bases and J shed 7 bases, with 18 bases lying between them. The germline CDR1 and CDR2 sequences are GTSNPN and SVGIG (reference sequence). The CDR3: CAWRASWTNAGYTF. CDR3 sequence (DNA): TGTGCCTGGAGGGCCTCCTGGACAAACGCTGGCTACACCTTC.

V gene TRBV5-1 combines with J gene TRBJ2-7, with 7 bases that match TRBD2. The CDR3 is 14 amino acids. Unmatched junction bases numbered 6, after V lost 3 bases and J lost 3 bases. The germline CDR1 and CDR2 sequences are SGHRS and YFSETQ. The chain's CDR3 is CASSSGEGGYEQYF. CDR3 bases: TGCGCCAGCAGCTCGGGGGAGGGTGGCTACGAGCAGTACTTC.

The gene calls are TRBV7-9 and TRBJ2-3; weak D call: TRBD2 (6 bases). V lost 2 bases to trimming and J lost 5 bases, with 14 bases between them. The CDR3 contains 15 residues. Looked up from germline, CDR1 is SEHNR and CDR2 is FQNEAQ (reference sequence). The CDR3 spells CASSLRGAVGDTQYF. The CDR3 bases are TGTGCCAGCAGCTTACGCGGGGCTGTCGGAGATACGCAGTATTTT.

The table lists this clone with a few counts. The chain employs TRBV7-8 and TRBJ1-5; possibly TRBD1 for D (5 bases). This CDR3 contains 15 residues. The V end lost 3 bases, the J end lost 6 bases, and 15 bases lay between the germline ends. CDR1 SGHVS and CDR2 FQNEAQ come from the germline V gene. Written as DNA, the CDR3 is TGTGCCAGCAGCTTGGGGTCAGGGCTTGTTCAGCCCCAGCATTTT. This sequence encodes CASSLGSGLVQPQHF.

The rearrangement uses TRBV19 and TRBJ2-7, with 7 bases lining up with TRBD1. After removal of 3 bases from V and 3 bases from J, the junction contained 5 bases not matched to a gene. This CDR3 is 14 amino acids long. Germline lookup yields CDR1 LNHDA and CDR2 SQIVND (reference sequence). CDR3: CASSMNRGIYEQYF. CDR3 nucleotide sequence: TGTGCCAGTAGTATGAACAGGGGAATCTACGAGCAGTACTTC.

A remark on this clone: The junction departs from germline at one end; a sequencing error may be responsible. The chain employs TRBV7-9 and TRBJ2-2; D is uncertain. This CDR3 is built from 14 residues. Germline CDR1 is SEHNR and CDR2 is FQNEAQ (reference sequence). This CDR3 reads CSSSLVTFTGELFF. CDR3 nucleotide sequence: TGTTCCAGCAGCTTAGTAACTTTCACCGGGGAGCTGTTTTTT.

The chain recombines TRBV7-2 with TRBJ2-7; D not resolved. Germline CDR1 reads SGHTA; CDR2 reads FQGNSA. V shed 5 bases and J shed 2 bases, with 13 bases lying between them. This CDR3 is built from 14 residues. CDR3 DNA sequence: TGTGCCAGCAGCCCAACGGCACAGACCTACGAGCAGTACTTC. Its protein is CASSPTAQTYEQYF.

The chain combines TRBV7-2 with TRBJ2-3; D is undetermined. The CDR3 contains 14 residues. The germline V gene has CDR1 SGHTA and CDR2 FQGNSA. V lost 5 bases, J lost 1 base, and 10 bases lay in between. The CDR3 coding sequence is TGTGCCAGCAGCCCCCAGCGAGGCACAGATACGCAGTATTTT. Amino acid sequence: CASSPQRGTDTQYF.

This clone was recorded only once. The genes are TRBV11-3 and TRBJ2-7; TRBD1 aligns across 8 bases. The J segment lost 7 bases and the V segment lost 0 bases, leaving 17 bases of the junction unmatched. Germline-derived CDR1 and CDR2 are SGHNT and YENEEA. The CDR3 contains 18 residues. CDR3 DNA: TGTGCCAGCAGCTTAGATCTGTACTCTCGGCAGGGGGCGTTGGAGCAGTACTTC. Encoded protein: CASSLDLYSRQGALEQYF.